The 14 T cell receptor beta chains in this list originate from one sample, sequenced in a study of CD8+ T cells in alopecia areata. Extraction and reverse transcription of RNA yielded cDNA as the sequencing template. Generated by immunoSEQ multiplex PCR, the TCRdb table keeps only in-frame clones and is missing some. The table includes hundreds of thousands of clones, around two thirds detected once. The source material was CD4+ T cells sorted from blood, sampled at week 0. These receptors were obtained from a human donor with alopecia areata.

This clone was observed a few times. This CDR3 is CASSNPGGTEAFF. The DNA for the CDR3 is TGTGCCAGCAGCAACCCAGGGGGAACTGAAGCTTTCTTT. V and J are TRBV11-2 and TRBJ1-1; 7 nucleotides agree with TRBD1. The germline gives CDR1 SGHAT, CDR2 FQNNGV. The CDR3 has 13 residues. The J segment lost 5 bases and the V segment lost 5 bases, leaving 5 bases of the junction unmatched. Together with reference TRBV11-2 and TRBJ1-1, the CDR3 gives the full variable domain: EAGVAQSPRYKIIEKRQSVAFWCNPISGHATLYWYQQILGQGPKLLIQFQNNGVVDDSQLPKDRFSAERLKGVDSTLKIQPAKLEDSAVYLCASSNPGGTEAFFGQGTRLTVV.

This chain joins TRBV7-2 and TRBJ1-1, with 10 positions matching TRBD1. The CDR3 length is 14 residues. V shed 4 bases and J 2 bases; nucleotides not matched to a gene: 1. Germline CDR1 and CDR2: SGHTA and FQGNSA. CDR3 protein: CASSWDRGNTEAFF. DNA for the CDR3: TGTGCCAGCAGCTGGGACAGGGGTAACACTGAAGCTTTCTTT.

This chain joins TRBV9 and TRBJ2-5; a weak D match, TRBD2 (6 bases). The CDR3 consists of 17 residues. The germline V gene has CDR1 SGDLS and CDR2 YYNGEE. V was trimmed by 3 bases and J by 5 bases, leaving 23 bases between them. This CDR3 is CASSALGGRLYMETQYF. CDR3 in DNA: TGTGCCAGCAGCGCGTTGGGGGGACGCCTATATATGGAGACCCAGTACTTC.

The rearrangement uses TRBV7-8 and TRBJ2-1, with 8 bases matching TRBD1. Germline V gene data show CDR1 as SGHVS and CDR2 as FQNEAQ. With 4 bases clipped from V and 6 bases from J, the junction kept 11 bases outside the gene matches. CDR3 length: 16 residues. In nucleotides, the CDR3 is TGTGCCAGCAGCTACACCCGAAGACAGGGGATCAATGAGCAGTTCTTC. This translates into CASSYTRRQGINEQFF. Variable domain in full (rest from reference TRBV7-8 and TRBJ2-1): GAGVSQSPRYKVAKRGQDVALRCDPISGHVSLFWYQQALGQGPEFLTYFQNEAQLDKSGLPSDRFFAERPEGSVSTLKIQRTQQEDSAVYLCASSYTRRQGINEQFFGPGTRLTVL.

The CDR3 loop is CACRSGGDTQYF. CDR3 in DNA: TGTGCCTGTCGCAGCGGTGGAGATACGCAGTATTTT. This sequence joins TRBV30 and TRBJ2-3, with D perhaps TRBD2 (5 bases). Looked up from germline, CDR1 is GTSNPN and CDR2 is SVGIG (reference sequence). The V gene lost 6 bases and the J gene lost 5 bases, with 12 bases spanning the gap. The CDR3 loop spans 12 amino acids. Using reference TRBV30 and TRBJ2-3 for the parts outside the CDR3, the full variable domain is SQTIHQWPATLVQPVGSPLSLECTVEGTSNPNLYWYRQAAGRGLQLLFYSVGIGQISSEVPQNLSASRPQDRQFILSSKKLLLSDSGFYLCACRSGGDTQYFGPGTRLTVL.

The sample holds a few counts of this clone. CDR3 sequence reads: CASSVASTGAYGYTF. CDR3 DNA sequence: TGTGCCAGCAGTGTAGCCTCGACAGGTGCTTATGGCTACACCTTC. The J gene is TRBJ1-2, the V gene TRBV2; tentatively, D is TRBD1 (6 bases). V shed 4 bases and J shed 5 bases, with 17 bases lying between them. The V gene's germline CDR1 is SNHLY and CDR2 FYNNEI. This CDR3 has 15 amino acids.

In DNA form, the CDR3 reads TGTGCCAGCAAACCCCCCAGGCAAGAGACCCAGTACTTC. Residues: CASKPPRQETQYF. The chain is built from TRBV6-6 and TRBJ2-5, with unresolved D. V was shortened by 7 bases and J by 2 bases, with 11 bases between the two germline ends. The CDR3 extends over 13 amino acids. Germline V CDR1 and CDR2: MNHNY, SVGAGI (reference sequence).

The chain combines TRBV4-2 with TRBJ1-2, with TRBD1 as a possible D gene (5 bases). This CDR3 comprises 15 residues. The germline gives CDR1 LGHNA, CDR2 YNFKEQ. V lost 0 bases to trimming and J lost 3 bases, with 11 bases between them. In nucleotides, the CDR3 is TGTGCCAGCAGCCAAGAATACGGCAGGGACTATGGCTACACCTTC. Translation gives CASSQEYGRDYGYTF.

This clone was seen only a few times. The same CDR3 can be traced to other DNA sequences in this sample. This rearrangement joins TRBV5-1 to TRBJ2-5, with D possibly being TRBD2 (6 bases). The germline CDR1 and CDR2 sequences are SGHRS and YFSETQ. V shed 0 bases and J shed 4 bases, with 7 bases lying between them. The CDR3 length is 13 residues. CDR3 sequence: CASSLGSGETQYF. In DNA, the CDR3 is TGCGCCAGCAGCTTGGGTAGCGGAGAGACCCAGTACTTC.

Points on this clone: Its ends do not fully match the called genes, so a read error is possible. The CDR3 coding sequence is TGTGCCTGGACCCGTAACTACGATGAGCAGTTCTTC. Amino acid sequence: CAWTRNYDEQFF. The rearrangement uses TRBV30 and TRBJ2-1, with unresolved D. Germline loops: CDR1 GTSNPN, CDR2 SVGIG (reference sequence). The CDR3 has 12 amino acids.

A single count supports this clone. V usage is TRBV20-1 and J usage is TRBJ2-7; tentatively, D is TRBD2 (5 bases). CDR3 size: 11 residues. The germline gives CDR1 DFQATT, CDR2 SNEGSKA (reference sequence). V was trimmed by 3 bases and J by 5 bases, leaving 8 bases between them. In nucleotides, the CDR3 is TGCAGTGCTAGGAGGCGGGACGAGCAGTACTTC. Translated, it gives CSARRRDEQYF.

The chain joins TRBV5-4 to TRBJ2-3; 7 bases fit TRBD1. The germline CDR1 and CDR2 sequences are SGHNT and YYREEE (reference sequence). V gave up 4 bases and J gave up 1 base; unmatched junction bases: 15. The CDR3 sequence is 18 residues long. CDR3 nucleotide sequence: TGTGCCAGCAGCCCAGCCGGGACAGTCCACGTCGGCACAGATACGCAGTATTTT. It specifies CASSPAGTVHVGTDTQYF.

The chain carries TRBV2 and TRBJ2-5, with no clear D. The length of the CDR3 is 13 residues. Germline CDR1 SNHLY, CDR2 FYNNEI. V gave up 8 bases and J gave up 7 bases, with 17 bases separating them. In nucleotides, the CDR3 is TGTGCCAGCCTGCTACAAGGGCAATTGACCCAGTACTTC. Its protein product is CASLLQGQLTQYF.

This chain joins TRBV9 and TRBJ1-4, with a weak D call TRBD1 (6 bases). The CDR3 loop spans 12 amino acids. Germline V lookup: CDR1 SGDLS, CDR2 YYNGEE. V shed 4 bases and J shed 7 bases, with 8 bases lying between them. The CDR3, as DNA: TGTGCCAGCAGCCGCAGGGGTGAAAAACTGTTTTTT. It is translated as CASSRRGEKLFF.